This T cell receptor beta chain is from a study of PD-1 and CTLA-4 blockade in melanoma. The CDR3 contains 13 residues. Germline-derived CDR1 and CDR2 are SGHNT and YYREEE (reference sequence). V was cut by 0 bases and J by 6 bases, with 7 bases left in between. Sequencing used immunoSEQ multiplex PCR; TCRdb keeps in-frame clones, though not all of them. The repertoire holds over 25,000 clones, with 85% to 90% as singletons. The TCR comes from a human donor with melanoma. This chain connects TRBV5-4 to TRBJ1-5; a possible D gene is TRBD1 (5 bases). The sequenced sample was CD8+ T cells from peripheral blood, obtained before anti-PD-1 treatment. The CDR3 region has the DNA TGTGCCAGCAGCTTGGGAGGGGTTCAGCCCCAGCATTTT. Protein sequence: CASSLGGVQPQHF.